The 27 T cell receptor beta chains presented below share a single source sample, sequenced in a study of cytomegalovirus exposure and HLA in healthy donors. It was with 60 Vbeta and 13 Jbeta primers that the PCR ran. Assay: immunoSEQ multiplex PCR; the TCRdb copy retains only in-frame clones and omits some. The table records over 95,000 clones, around 77% of them present only once. The sequenced sample consisted of PBMCs. The source is a woman aged 25 to 39 in good health and CMV-seropositive.

This clone came up a few times. This CDR3 reads CASSPSTGVATEAFF. In nucleotides, the CDR3 is TGTGCCAGCAGCCCGTCTACAGGGGTTGCCACTGAAGCTTTCTTT. The chain is built from TRBV27 and TRBJ1-1; 7 positions match TRBD1. Germline V CDR1 and CDR2: MNHEY, SMNVEV (reference sequence). Losses at the gene ends were 6 bases for V and 4 bases for J; bases not matched to a gene: 11. There are 15 residues in the CDR3.

The chain joins TRBV4-1 to TRBJ2-7, with 7 bases identical to TRBD2. This CDR3 contains 16 residues. CDR1 is MGHRA, CDR2 YSYEKL, per germline. With 3 bases clipped from V and 0 bases from J, the junction kept 8 bases outside the gene matches. CDR3 sequence reads: CASSHISSGISYEQYF. The CDR3 bases are TGCGCCAGCAGCCATATATCAAGCGGGATCTCCTACGAGCAGTACTTC.

The genes are TRBV28 and TRBJ1-2; a possible D gene is TRBD1 (5 bases). There are 12 residues in the CDR3. Germline V CDR1 and CDR2: MDHEN, SYDVKM. With 3 bases removed from V and 6 bases from J, the gap between germline ends came to 8 bases. As DNA, the CDR3 is TGTGCCAGCAGTTTTTGGGGCCATGGCTACACCTTC. As protein: CASSFWGHGYTF.

The V gene is TRBV9, the J gene TRBJ1-1; D is ambiguous. V was shortened by 0 bases and J by 1 base, with 7 bases between the two germline ends. The CDR3 totals 14 residues. Germline assignment: CDR1 SGDLS and CDR2 YYNGEE. CDR3 in amino acids: CASSVDTWNTEAFF. Written as DNA, the CDR3 is TGTGCCAGCAGCGTAGACACCTGGAACACTGAAGCTTTCTTT.

The table lists this clone with a count of one. The chain carries TRBV5-4 and TRBJ1-2; 10 nucleotides agree with TRBD1. V lost 4 bases and J lost 8; bases outside the gene matches: 5. CDR3 length: 13 amino acids. Germline assignment: CDR1 SGHNT and CDR2 YYREEE (reference sequence). In nucleotides, the CDR3 is TGTGCCAGCAGCCGACAGGGGGCGGGGGGCTACACCTTC. Translated, it gives CASSRQGAGGYTF.

This clone was counted a few times. The chain carries TRBV10-2 and TRBJ2-1; D is ambiguous. Germline-derived CDR1 and CDR2 are WSHSY and SAAADI. CDR3 length: 14 amino acids. Trimming pared 6 bases from V and 4 bases from J, leaving 13 bases between. The CDR3 DNA is TGCGCCAGCAGCTCATTTAGTACTTACAATGAGCAGTTCTTC. Residues: CASSSFSTYNEQFF.

The V gene is TRBV7-9, the J gene TRBJ1-2, with D possibly matching TRBD1 (5 bases). V shed 3 bases and J shed 4 bases, with 18 bases lying between them. In germline, CDR1 is SEHNR, CDR2 FQNEAQ (reference sequence). This CDR3 is built from 16 residues. The CDR3 reads CASSFQLGEVGYGYTF. Here the CDR3 DNA reads TGTGCCAGCAGCTTCCAGTTGGGGGAGGTCGGCTATGGCTACACCTTC.

The chain recombines TRBV29-1 with TRBJ1-1, with D perhaps matching TRBD1 (6 bases). This CDR3 has 14 residues. Germline V lookup: CDR1 SQVTM, CDR2 ANQGSEA. V was clipped by 2 bases and J by 6 bases, with 16 bases between them. The CDR3 DNA reads as TGCAGCGTTGAACGTAAAGGGACACCCCCTGAAGCTTTCTTT. Residues: CSVERKGTPPEAFF.

V and J are TRBV6-6 and TRBJ2-1, with a tentative D call TRBD2 (5 bases). Germline CDR1 MNHNY, CDR2 SVGAGI (reference sequence). The CDR3 sequence is 14 residues long. Deletions cut 4 bases from V and 2 bases from J, with 9 bases between. Here the CDR3 DNA reads TGTGCCAGCAGTTCCTGGACTGCCTACAATGAGCAGTTCTTC. Protein product: CASSSWTAYNEQFF.

The rearrangement uses TRBV9 and TRBJ2-2; D possibly corresponds to TRBD2 (6 bases). The CDR3 spans 16 residues. Trimming took off 0 bases at V and 7 bases at J, with 16 bases between the two ends. Germline loops: CDR1 SGDLS, CDR2 YYNGEE. CDR3 loop: CASSVVSEGIGGELFF. CDR3 nucleotide sequence: TGTGCCAGCAGCGTAGTTTCGGAGGGTATCGGCGGGGAGCTGTTTTTT.

The genes are TRBV5-6 and TRBJ1-4; D unclear. Trimming removed 2 bases from V and 5 bases from J, with 7 bases in between. The CDR3 is 13 residues long. Germline loops: CDR1 SGHDT, CDR2 YYEEEE. The CDR3 nucleotides read TGTGCCAGCAGCTTTGAGCGGAATGAAAAACTGTTTTTT. This sequence encodes CASSFERNEKLFF. Based on the CDR3 plus reference TRBV5-6 and TRBJ1-4, the full variable domain is DAGVTQSPTHLIKTRGQQVTLRCSPKSGHDTVSWYQQALGQGPQFIFQYYEEEERQRGNFPDRFSGHQFPNYSSELNVNALLLGDSALYLCASSFERNEKLFFGSGTQLSVL.

This clone appeared a single time. The rearrangement joins TRBV18 to TRBJ1-3, with D perhaps matching TRBD1 (6 bases). The germline CDR1 and CDR2 sequences are KGHSH and LQKENI. Trimming removed 4 bases from V and 5 bases from J, with 21 bases in between. This CDR3 region has 17 residues. The CDR3, as DNA: TGTGCCAGCTCACACGCTTCGACAGGCACCTCCCGAAACACCATATATTTT. It translates to CASSHASTGTSRNTIYF.

This clone has just a few counts. The rearrangement links TRBV7-9 to TRBJ1-5; D is undetermined. V was pared by 1 base and J by 5 bases, with 6 bases between. Germline CDR1 is SEHNR and CDR2 is FQNEAQ (reference sequence). The CDR3 is made up of 13 amino acids. The CDR3 spells CASSLVSDQPQHF. The CDR3, as DNA: TGTGCCAGCAGCTTAGTCAGTGATCAGCCCCAGCATTTT. The complete variable domain, with remaining parts taken from reference TRBV7-9 and TRBJ1-5, reads DTGVSQNPRHKITKRGQNVTFRCDPISEHNRLYWYRQTLGQGPEFLTYFQNEAQLEKSRLLSDRFSAERPKGSFSTLEIQRTEQGDSAMYLCASSLVSDQPQHFGDGTRLSIL.

The gene calls are TRBV7-8 and TRBJ1-5, with 11 nucleotides matching TRBD1. This CDR3 region has 14 residues. V gave up 5 bases and J gave up 6 bases; unmatched junction bases: 3. Germline V gene sequence: CDR1 SGHVS, CDR2 FQNEAQ. Written as DNA, the CDR3 is TGTGCCAGCAGCGTCGGGACAGGGGGTCAGCCCCAGCATTTT. It yields the protein CASSVGTGGQPQHF.

The table lists this clone with a few counts. The V call is TRBV5-1, the J call TRBJ2-2, with a weak D call TRBD1 (6 bases). Trimming shortened V by 9 bases and J by 2 bases, and 17 bases separated the two germline ends. CDR1 is SGHRS and CDR2 is YFSETQ in the germline V gene. CDR3 length: 15 amino acids. In DNA, the CDR3 is TGCGCCACCGCCCTAACAGGGCCCAACACCGGGGAGCTGTTTTTT. Translation gives CATALTGPNTGELFF. The variable domain in full, with the rest retrieved from reference TRBV5-1 and TRBJ2-2, is KAGVTQTPRYLIKTRGQQVTLSCSPISGHRSVSWYQQTPGQGLQFLFEYFSETQRNKGNFPGRFSGRQFSNSRSEMNVSTLELGDSALYLCATALTGPNTGELFFGEGSRLTVL.

The chain uses TRBV18 and TRBJ2-5; 7 bases line up with TRBD1. Germline values: CDR1 KGHSH, CDR2 LQKENI. This CDR3 spans 14 amino acids. J was trimmed by 2 bases and V by 4 bases; bases with no gene match: 4. CDR3 sequence: CASSQTGKQETQYF. The DNA for the CDR3 is TGTGCCAGCTCACAGACAGGGAAGCAAGAGACCCAGTACTTC.

The chain is built from TRBV6-6 and TRBJ1-2, with 8 bases lining up with TRBD1. Germline V gene lookup returns CDR1 MNHNY and CDR2 SVGAGI (reference sequence). With V trimmed by 6 bases and J by 2 bases, 11 bases remained unmatched. This CDR3 spans 16 amino acids. The CDR3 DNA sequence: TGTGCCAGCAGAACCGGACAGGGAAGGTACAACTATGGCTACACCTTC. It translates to CASRTGQGRYNYGYTF.

The chain employs TRBV7-2 and TRBJ2-7, with TRBD2 matching over 7 bases. The CDR3 runs to 14 residues. Trimming at V came to 0 bases and at J to 4 bases, leaving 3 bases not matched to a gene. Germline V gene lookup returns CDR1 SGHTA and CDR2 FQGNSA. The CDR3 DNA reads TGTGCCAGCAGCTTAGCTGGCGGGAGTTACGAGCAGTACTTC. This codes for CASSLAGGSYEQYF.

The CDR3 loop is CASSQRSSGGVMDEQFF. CDR3 DNA: TGTGCCAGCAGCCAACGCTCTAGCGGGGGGGTGATGGATGAGCAGTTCTTC. The rearrangement joins TRBV2 to TRBJ2-1, with 12 bases matching TRBD2. The ends lost 6 bases at V and 8 bases at J; junction bases unmatched: 14. The CDR3 runs to 17 residues. Per germline, CDR1 SNHLY and CDR2 FYNNEI. The full variable domain, completed using reference TRBV2 and TRBJ2-1, is EPEVTQTPSHQVTQMGQEVILRCVPISNHLYFYWYRQILGQKVEFLVSFYNNEISEKSEIFDDQFSVERPDGSNFTLKIRSTKLEDSAMYFCASSQRSSGGVMDEQFFGPGTRLTVL.

The chain combines TRBV2 with TRBJ2-1; a weak D match, TRBD2 (7 bases). Between the trimmed V and J ends, which lost 5 bases and 7 bases, there was a span of 18 bases. The CDR3 length is 15 residues. CDR1 SNHLY and CDR2 FYNNEI come from the germline V gene. CDR3 residues: CASSSEGGGGNEQFF. The CDR3 DNA sequence: TGTGCCAGCAGTAGTGAAGGGGGGGGAGGGAATGAGCAGTTCTTC.

The chain has TRBV7-3 and TRBJ2-2, with TRBD2 matching 9 bases. The V gene end was trimmed by 1 base and the J gene end by 5 bases; junction bases not matched to a gene: 2. Germline V gene lookup returns CDR1 SGHTA and CDR2 FQGTGA. The CDR3 consists of 15 residues. The CDR3 here is CASSLNAGGTGELFF. The CDR3, as DNA: TGTGCCAGCAGCTTAAACGCGGGGGGGACCGGGGAGCTGTTTTTT.

The chain joins TRBV19 to TRBJ1-2, with TRBD1 identical over 10 bases. The CDR3 has 14 amino acids. Unmatched junction bases numbered 4, after V lost 1 base and J lost 8 bases. CDR1 is LNHDA and CDR2 is SQIVND in the germline V gene (reference sequence). The CDR3 DNA follows: TGTGCCAGTAGTATAGTCGGGACAGGGGTCGGCTACACCTTC. It is translated as CASSIVGTGVGYTF.

This clone was counted only a few times. V usage is TRBV18 and J usage is TRBJ1-1, with D unclear. Germline CDR1 is KGHSH and CDR2 is LQKENI. With 0 bases removed from V and 11 bases from J, the gap between germline ends came to 13 bases. CDR3 size: 13 residues. The CDR3 here is CASSPPSYRVAFF. In DNA form, the CDR3 reads TGTGCCAGCTCACCACCGAGTTACCGGGTTGCTTTCTTT.

With respect to this clone: No conserved phenylalanine or tryptophan is present at the end of the CDR3, so a read error is the likely explanation. The genes are TRBV18 and TRBJ1-6; D not resolved. There are 15 residues in the CDR3. Per germline, CDR1 KGHSH and CDR2 LQKENI. V lost 3 bases to trimming and J lost 7 bases, with 13 bases between them. Here the CDR3 DNA reads TGTGCCAGCTCACCGAACGGACTGATCAATTCACCCCTCCACCTT. Translation gives CASSPNGLINSPLHL.

This chain uses TRBV6-1 with TRBJ1-4, with 9 bases lining up with TRBD1. Germline values: CDR1 MNHNS, CDR2 SASEGT. J was trimmed by 7 bases and V by 4 bases; bases with no gene match: 10. The CDR3 runs 16 residues. The chain's CDR3 is CASSVIPGTGSEKLFF. In DNA form, the CDR3 reads TGTGCCAGCAGTGTAATCCCGGGGACAGGGAGTGAAAAACTGTTTTTT.

This chain joins TRBV5-1 and TRBJ2-1, with a possible D match to TRBD2 (6 bases). Trimming removed 6 bases at V and 0 bases at J, with 19 bases between. The CDR3 is made up of 17 amino acids. Germline-derived CDR1 and CDR2 are SGHRS and YFSETQ. The chain's CDR3 is CASTYQGLRSSYNEQFF. Here the CDR3 DNA reads TGCGCCAGCACCTACCAGGGACTCCGAAGCTCCTACAATGAGCAGTTCTTC.

The chain recombines TRBV6-5 with TRBJ2-1; possible D gene TRBD2, 5 bases. CDR1 and CDR2 (germline): MNHEY, SVGAGI. The CDR3 is 15 residues long. Between the trimmed V and J ends, which lost 6 bases and 6 bases, there was a span of 18 bases. CDR3 loop: CASSPGGSNGNEQFF. The CDR3, as DNA: TGTGCCAGCAGCCCCGGAGGTTCTAATGGCAATGAGCAGTTCTTC.